The T cell receptor beta chain described here comes from a study of blood T cell repertoires in COVID-19 (dated by TCRdb to about 2020). Broadly, across the study: Samples from collaborators originated in the United States, Italy and Spain and spanned both the acute and convalescent phases of COVID-19. The prospective study material was composed of cDNA or gDNA derived from T cells, B-cell-depleted T cells, or PBMCs. Subjects who had been exposed to COVID-19, were actively infected with it, or had recovered from it provided the deeply sampled blood TCRbeta repertoires that made up the dataset. The repertoires were made available in a free public database intended to serve as a resource for research on the immune response to SARS-CoV-2. Samples were obtained from the ongoing ImmuneRACE study (first 160 participants) and from about 1,300 subjects provided by 6 global collaborators. A de-identified subject ID, COVID-19 status, age in years and sex were almost always included in the sample metadata. Where available, HLA class I and class II types were taken from metadata supplied by the sample provider and were not determined by assay-based typing. What the study reported, not specific to this receptor: Clinical and demographic metadata were provided uncurated, with the amount varying by source and participant.

TCRbeta CDR3 regions were amplified from genomic DNA by means of the immunoSEQ Assay, a bias-controlled multiplex PCR. In the original analysis: The number of nucleated cells in each sample was estimated from the amplification of reference gene primers within the assay. Sequence reads were collapsed and filtered to measure the absolute abundance of every unique TCRbeta CDR3 rearrangement. Productive Simpson clonality was computed per sample as the square root of Simpson's diversity index over productive rearrangements. TCRdb holds this immuneACCESS table with in-frame rearrangements only. Some clones are missing; in checked studies, unresolved V genes explain under half, and the rest has no known cause. The D gene and trimming were derived from the DNA, and the V and J assignments and clone size from that table. The sample table shows over 450,000 clones, and about 91% are seen once. The top ten hold 0.8% to 0.9% of the sample.

Regarding this clone: Its antigen target is currently unknown. Base qualities are not provided; no much larger clone lies one nucleotide away.

At one collaborating source in Seattle, patients were enrolled during active infection and were followed longitudinally through the course of disease. The collaborating institutions used their own protocols to collect whole blood in K2EDTA tubes. For TCRbeta analysis, collaborators shipped samples in one of three forms: frozen whole blood, isolated PBMCs, or DNA extracted from either of those sample types. This clonotype was obtained from a man aged 18 to 29 with COVID-19, enrolled during active disease. Sequenced material: peripheral blood.

At the DNA level, the sequence is TGTGCCAGCAGCAGGACAGGAGTGAACACTGAAGCTTTCTTT. This yields the protein CASSRTGVNTEAFF. This receptor chain uses TRBV21-1 and TRBJ1-1; no check of the table's D call, TRBD1, against the DNA was made. TRBV21-1 is designated a pseudogene. From cysteine to phenylalanine, the CDR3 is 14 amino acids long. Only the CDR3 region is kept as DNA, spanning 42 bases read in frame from base 1.